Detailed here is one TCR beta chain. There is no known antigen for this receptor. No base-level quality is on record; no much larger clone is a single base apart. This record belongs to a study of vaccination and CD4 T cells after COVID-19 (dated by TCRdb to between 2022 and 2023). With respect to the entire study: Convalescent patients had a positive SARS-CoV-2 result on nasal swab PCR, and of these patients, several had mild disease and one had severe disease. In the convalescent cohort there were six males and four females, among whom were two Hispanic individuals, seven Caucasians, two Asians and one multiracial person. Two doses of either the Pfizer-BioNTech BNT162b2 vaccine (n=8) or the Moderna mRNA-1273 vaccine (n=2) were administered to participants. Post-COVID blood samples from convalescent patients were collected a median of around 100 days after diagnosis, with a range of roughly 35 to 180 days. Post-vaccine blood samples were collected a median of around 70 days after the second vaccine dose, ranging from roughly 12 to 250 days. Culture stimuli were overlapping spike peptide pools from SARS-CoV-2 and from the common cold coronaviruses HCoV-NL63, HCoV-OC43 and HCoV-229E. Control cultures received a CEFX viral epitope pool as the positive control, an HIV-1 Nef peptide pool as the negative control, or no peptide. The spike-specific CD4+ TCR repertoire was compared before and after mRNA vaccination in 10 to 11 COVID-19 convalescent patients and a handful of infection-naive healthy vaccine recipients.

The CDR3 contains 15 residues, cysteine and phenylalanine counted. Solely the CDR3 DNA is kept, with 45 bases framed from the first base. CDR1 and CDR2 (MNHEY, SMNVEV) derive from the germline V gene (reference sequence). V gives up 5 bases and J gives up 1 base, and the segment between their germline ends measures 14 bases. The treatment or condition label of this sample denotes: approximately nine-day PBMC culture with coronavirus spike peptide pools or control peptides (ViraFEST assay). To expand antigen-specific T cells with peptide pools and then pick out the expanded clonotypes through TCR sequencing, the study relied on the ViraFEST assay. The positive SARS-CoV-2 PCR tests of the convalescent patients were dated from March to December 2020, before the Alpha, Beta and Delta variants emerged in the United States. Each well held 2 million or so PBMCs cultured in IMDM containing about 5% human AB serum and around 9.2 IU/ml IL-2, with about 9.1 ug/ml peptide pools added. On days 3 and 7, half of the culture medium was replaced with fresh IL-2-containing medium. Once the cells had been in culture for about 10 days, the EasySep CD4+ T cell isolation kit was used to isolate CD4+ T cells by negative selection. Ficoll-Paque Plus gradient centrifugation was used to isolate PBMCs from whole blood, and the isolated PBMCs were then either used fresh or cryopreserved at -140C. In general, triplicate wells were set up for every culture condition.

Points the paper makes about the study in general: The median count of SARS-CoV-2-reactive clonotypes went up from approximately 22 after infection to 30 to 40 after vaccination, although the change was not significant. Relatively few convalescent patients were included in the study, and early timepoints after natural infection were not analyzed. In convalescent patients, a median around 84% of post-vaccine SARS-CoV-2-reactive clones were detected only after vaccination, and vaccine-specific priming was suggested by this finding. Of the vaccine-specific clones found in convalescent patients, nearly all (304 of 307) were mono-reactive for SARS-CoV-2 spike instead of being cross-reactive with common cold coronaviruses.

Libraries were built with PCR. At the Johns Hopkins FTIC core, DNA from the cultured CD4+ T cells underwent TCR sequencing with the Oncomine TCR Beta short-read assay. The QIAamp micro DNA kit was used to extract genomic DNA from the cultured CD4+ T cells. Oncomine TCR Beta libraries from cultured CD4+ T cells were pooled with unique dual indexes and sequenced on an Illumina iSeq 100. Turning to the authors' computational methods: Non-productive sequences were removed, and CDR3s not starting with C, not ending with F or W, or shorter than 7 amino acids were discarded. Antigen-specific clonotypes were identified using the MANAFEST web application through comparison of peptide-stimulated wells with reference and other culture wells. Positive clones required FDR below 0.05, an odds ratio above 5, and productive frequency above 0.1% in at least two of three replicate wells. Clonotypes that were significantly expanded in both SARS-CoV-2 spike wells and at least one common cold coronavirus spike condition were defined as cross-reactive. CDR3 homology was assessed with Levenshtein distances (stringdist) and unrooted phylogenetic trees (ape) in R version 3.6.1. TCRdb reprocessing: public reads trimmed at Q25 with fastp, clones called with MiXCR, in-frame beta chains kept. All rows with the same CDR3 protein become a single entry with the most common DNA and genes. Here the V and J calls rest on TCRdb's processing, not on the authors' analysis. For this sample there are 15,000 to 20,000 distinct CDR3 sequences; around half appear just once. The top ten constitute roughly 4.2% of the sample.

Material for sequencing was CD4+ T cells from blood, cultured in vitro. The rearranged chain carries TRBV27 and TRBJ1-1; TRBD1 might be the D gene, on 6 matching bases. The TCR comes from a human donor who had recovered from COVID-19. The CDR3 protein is CASSLQPRGNTEAFF. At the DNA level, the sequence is TGTGCCAGCAGTCTCCAGCCCAGGGGGAACACTGAAGCTTTCTTT.